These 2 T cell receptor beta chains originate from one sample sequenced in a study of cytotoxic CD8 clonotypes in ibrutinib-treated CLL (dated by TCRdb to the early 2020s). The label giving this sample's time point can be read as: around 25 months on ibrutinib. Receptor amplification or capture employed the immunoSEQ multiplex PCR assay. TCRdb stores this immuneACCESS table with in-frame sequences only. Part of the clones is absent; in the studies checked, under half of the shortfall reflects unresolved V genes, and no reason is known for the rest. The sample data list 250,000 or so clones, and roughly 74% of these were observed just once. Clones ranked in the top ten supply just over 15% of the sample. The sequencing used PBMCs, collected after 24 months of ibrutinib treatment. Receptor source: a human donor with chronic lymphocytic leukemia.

The CDR3 protein is CATSRGPGDEKLFF. The CDR3, as DNA: TGTGCCACCAGCCGGGGACCCGGGGATGAAAAACTGTTTTTT. The V gene is TRBV15, the J gene TRBJ1-4; the D gene is possibly TRBD1 (5 bases). The CDR3 has 14 amino acids. Germline CDR1 and CDR2: LNHNV and YYDKDF (reference sequence). V lost 5 bases and J lost 6, with 13 bases in between.

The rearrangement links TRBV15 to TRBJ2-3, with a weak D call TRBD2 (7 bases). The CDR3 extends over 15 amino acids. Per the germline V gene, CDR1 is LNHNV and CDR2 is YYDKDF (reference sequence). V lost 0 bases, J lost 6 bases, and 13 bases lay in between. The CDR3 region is CATSRDAGAWDTQYF. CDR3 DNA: TGTGCCACCAGCAGAGATGCGGGGGCTTGGGATACGCAGTATTTT.